A selection of T cell receptor beta chains follows, all from one sample in a study of control samples from healthy donors and cancer patients. Sequencing was performed with immunoSEQ multiplex PCR; in TCRdb, only in-frame clones are kept and a portion is missing. This sample has around 140,000 clones, with 94% found just once. The sequenced sample was blood. Receptor source: a man aged 35 to 55 in good health. CDR3s include the opening cysteine and the closing phenylalanine or tryptophan. Fields, in order: clone size, V gene, J gene, D gene, CDR3 DNA, CDR3 protein. The D gene is left open where the match is weak. Rows give clone size only sometimes, using once, few, many, or a class for an expanded clone.

clone_size: -; v_call: TRBV3-1/TRBV3-2; j_call: TRBJ2-2; d_call: -; cdr3_nt: TGTGCCAGCAGCCATGTAGGGGGCGGGGAGCTGTTTTTT; cdr3_aa: CASSHVGGGELFF
clone_size: -; v_call: TRBV28; j_call: TRBJ1-4; d_call: TRBD1; cdr3_nt: TGTGCCAGCAGTTCGCGACAGGGGAAGGGGACAACAACTAATGAAAAACTGTTTTTT; cdr3_aa: CASSSRQGKGTTTNEKLFF
clone_size: once; v_call: TRBV7-8; j_call: TRBJ2-2; d_call: -; cdr3_nt: TGTGCCAGCAGCTTAAGTACGGCTCGTGGCTCCGGGGAGCTGTTTTTT; cdr3_aa: CASSLSTARGSGELFF
clone_size: -; v_call: TRBV19; j_call: TRBJ2-2; d_call: -; cdr3_nt: TGTGCCAGTAGTATCGACAGAGCGAACACCGGGGAGCTGTTTTTT; cdr3_aa: CASSIDRANTGELFF
clone_size: -; v_call: TRBV4-1; j_call: TRBJ2-7; d_call: TRBD1; cdr3_nt: TGCGCCAGCAGCCAACCCCGGGACAGGGGGCTTGAGCAGTACTTC; cdr3_aa: CASSQPRDRGLEQYF
clone_size: -; v_call: TRBV4-2; j_call: TRBJ2-1; d_call: TRBD2; cdr3_nt: TGTGCCAGCAGCCTTTCTAGCGGAATGTACAATGAGCAGTTCTTC; cdr3_aa: CASSLSSGMYNEQFF
clone_size: -; v_call: TRBV7-2; j_call: TRBJ2-6; d_call: -; cdr3_nt: TGTGCCAGCAGGCACCGGGCTGGTGGGGCCAACGTCCTGACTTTC; cdr3_aa: CASRHRAGGANVLTF
clone_size: -; v_call: TRBV3-1/TRBV3-2; j_call: TRBJ1-4; d_call: -; cdr3_nt: TGTGCCAGCAGAATGCAGGGGATTAATGAAAAACTGTTTTTT; cdr3_aa: CASRMQGINEKLFF
clone_size: -; v_call: TRBV4-2; j_call: TRBJ1-2; d_call: TRBD1; cdr3_nt: TGTGCCAGCAGCCAAGCCAGGGGGCGAAACTATGGCTACACCTTC; cdr3_aa: CASSQARGRNYGYTF
clone_size: -; v_call: TRBV9; j_call: TRBJ2-2; d_call: -; cdr3_nt: TGTGCCAGCAGCGTAGCTACGGGGCAGGGGAACACCGGGGAGCTGTTTTTT; cdr3_aa: CASSVATGQGNTGELFF
clone_size: -; v_call: TRBV5-1; j_call: TRBJ2-2; d_call: TRBD2; cdr3_nt: TGCGCCAGCAGCTTAGCGGGGGCGACCGGGGAGCTGTTTTTT; cdr3_aa: CASSLAGATGELFF
clone_size: -; v_call: TRBV25-1; j_call: TRBJ1-2; d_call: -; cdr3_nt: TGTGCCAGCAGTCCTCGGGAACCCTATGGCTACACCTTC; cdr3_aa: CASSPREPYGYTF
clone_size: -; v_call: TRBV4-1; j_call: TRBJ1-2; d_call: -; cdr3_nt: TGCGCCAGCAGCCAAGATCAATCTTTGGTGCGGGCTGCGAACTATGGCTACACCTTC; cdr3_aa: CASSQDQSLVRAANYGYTF
clone_size: -; v_call: TRBV6-4; j_call: TRBJ2-1; d_call: -; cdr3_nt: TGTGCCAGCATTGAGGGGAGGTCGAGCTCCTACAATGAGCAGTTCTTC; cdr3_aa: CASIEGRSSSYNEQFF
clone_size: -; v_call: TRBV9; j_call: TRBJ1-4; d_call: -; cdr3_nt: TGTGCCAGCACTGAGTTCGGGTTGACTAATGAAAAACTGTTTTTT; cdr3_aa: CASTEFGLTNEKLFF
clone_size: once; v_call: TRBV6-5; j_call: TRBJ1-5; d_call: -; cdr3_nt: TGTGCCAGCATCCGAGACCTTAGCAATCAGCCCCAGCATTTT; cdr3_aa: CASIRDLSNQPQHF
clone_size: many; v_call: TRBV7-9; j_call: TRBJ1-4; d_call: -; cdr3_nt: TGTGCCAGCAGCTTAGGGGTTGCAACTAATGAAAAACTGTTTTTT; cdr3_aa: CASSLGVATNEKLFF
clone_size: -; v_call: TRBV27; j_call: TRBJ1-1; d_call: -; cdr3_nt: TGTGCCAGCAGTTTATTGGGGGGCACTGAAGCTTTCTTT; cdr3_aa: CASSLLGGTEAFF
clone_size: -; v_call: TRBV29-1; j_call: TRBJ2-1; d_call: TRBD1; cdr3_nt: TGCAGCGTTGTTAGGGACAGGTCATCCAATGAGCAGTTCTTC; cdr3_aa: CSVVRDRSSNEQFF
clone_size: -; v_call: TRBV7-2; j_call: TRBJ1-3; d_call: TRBD1; cdr3_nt: TGTGCCAGCAGCCGTGACAGGGTGCCTGGAAACACCATATATTTT; cdr3_aa: CASSRDRVPGNTIYF
clone_size: -; v_call: TRBV27; j_call: TRBJ2-2; d_call: -; cdr3_nt: TGTGCCAGCAGTTTATGGGCCCGGGTGAACACCGGGGAGCTGTTTTTT; cdr3_aa: CASSLWARVNTGELFF
clone_size: -; v_call: TRBV28; j_call: TRBJ2-6; d_call: TRBD1; cdr3_nt: TGTGCCAGCAATACCGGGACAGGGCTTCCCTCTGGGGCCAACGTCCTGACTTTC; cdr3_aa: CASNTGTGLPSGANVLTF
clone_size: few; v_call: TRBV6-4; j_call: TRBJ1-6; d_call: -; cdr3_nt: TGTGCCAGCAGTGAAGATGAGGCGTCGGTGTCACCCCTCCACTTT; cdr3_aa: CASSEDEASVSPLHF
clone_size: -; v_call: TRBV28; j_call: TRBJ1-5; d_call: -; cdr3_nt: TGTGCCAGCAGCCCGCCTACAAATCAGCCCCAGCATTTT; cdr3_aa: CASSPPTNQPQHF
clone_size: -; v_call: TRBV5-6; j_call: TRBJ1-5; d_call: -; cdr3_nt: TGTGCCAGCAGCAAAGGGGGGTTCGGCAATCAGCCCCAGCATTTT; cdr3_aa: CASSKGGFGNQPQHF
clone_size: once; v_call: TRBV5-5; j_call: TRBJ1-2; d_call: -; cdr3_nt: TGTGCCAGCAGCAGTGACACTGCTAACTATGGCTACACCTTC; cdr3_aa: CASSSDTANYGYTF
clone_size: -; v_call: TRBV2; j_call: TRBJ1-1; d_call: -; cdr3_nt: TGTGCCAGCAGGAGTCCCCGCAGGAACACTGAAGCTTTCTTT; cdr3_aa: CASRSPRRNTEAFF
clone_size: -; v_call: TRBV4-1; j_call: TRBJ2-2; d_call: TRBD2; cdr3_nt: TGCGCCAGCAGCCAAGATAAGATCTCACTAGCGGAGAAGAACACCGGGGAGCTGTTTTTT; cdr3_aa: CASSQDKISLAEKNTGELFF
clone_size: -; v_call: TRBV19; j_call: TRBJ2-1; d_call: -; cdr3_nt: TGTGCCAGTAGTATAGAGGGAGGGGATTGGACAGGTACCTACAATGAGCAGTTCTTC; cdr3_aa: CASSIEGGDWTGTYNEQFF
clone_size: few; v_call: TRBV7-3; j_call: TRBJ2-5; d_call: -; cdr3_nt: TGTGCCAGCAGCCCAGGGGGGGGACAAGAGACCCAGTACTTC; cdr3_aa: CASSPGGGQETQYF
clone_size: -; v_call: TRBV9; j_call: TRBJ2-3; d_call: -; cdr3_nt: TGTGCCAGCAGCCGGGCCTGGGGGGATACGCAGTATTTT; cdr3_aa: CASSRAWGDTQYF
clone_size: once; v_call: TRBV19; j_call: TRBJ2-3; d_call: TRBD2; cdr3_nt: TGTGCCAGTAGTATTCTAGCGGATATCACAGATACGCAGTATTTT; cdr3_aa: CASSILADITDTQYF
clone_size: once; v_call: TRBV5-5; j_call: TRBJ1-1; d_call: -; cdr3_nt: TGTGCCAGCAGCTTGGGGAGGGAATCGTACACTGAAGCTTTCTTT; cdr3_aa: CASSLGRESYTEAFF
clone_size: -; v_call: TRBV5-1; j_call: TRBJ2-7; d_call: TRBD1; cdr3_nt: TGCGCCAGCAGCGTGGGACAGGGCCCCTACGAGCAGTACTTC; cdr3_aa: CASSVGQGPYEQYF
clone_size: -; v_call: TRBV2; j_call: TRBJ1-2; d_call: TRBD1; cdr3_nt: TGTGCCAGCTATACCGGGACAGGGTATACTAACTATGGCTACACCTTC; cdr3_aa: CASYTGTGYTNYGYTF
clone_size: few; v_call: TRBV7-9; j_call: TRBJ1-2; d_call: -; cdr3_nt: TGTGCCAGCAGCCCCGAGGCGGAAAGGGGCTACACCTTC; cdr3_aa: CASSPEAERGYTF
clone_size: -; v_call: TRBV5-1; j_call: TRBJ2-3; d_call: TRBD2; cdr3_nt: TGCGCCAGCAGCTTAACTAGCGGCAGCACAGATACGCAGTATTTT; cdr3_aa: CASSLTSGSTDTQYF
clone_size: -; v_call: TRBV5-6; j_call: TRBJ2-5; d_call: -; cdr3_nt: TGTGCCAGCAGCCTGGTGGACGAGACCCAGTACTTC; cdr3_aa: CASSLVDETQYF
clone_size: -; v_call: TRBV7-8; j_call: TRBJ2-2; d_call: -; cdr3_nt: TGTGCCAGCAGCTTAGGTCGGTTACTCCGGACGAACACCAGGGAGCTGTTTTTT; cdr3_aa: CASSLGRLLRTNTRELFF
clone_size: -; v_call: TRBV5-6; j_call: TRBJ1-2; d_call: -; cdr3_nt: TGTGCCAGCAGCTTGGGTCAGACCCTCTATGGCTACACCTTC; cdr3_aa: CASSLGQTLYGYTF
clone_size: -; v_call: TRBV7-3; j_call: TRBJ1-1; d_call: TRBD1; cdr3_nt: TGTGCCAGCAGCCTTACAGGGGCAGGTGAAGCTTTCTTT; cdr3_aa: CASSLTGAGEAFF
clone_size: -; v_call: TRBV4-1; j_call: TRBJ2-1; d_call: -; cdr3_nt: TGCGCCAGCAGCCCCGGGGCGAGCAATGAGCAGTTCTTC; cdr3_aa: CASSPGASNEQFF
clone_size: -; v_call: TRBV4-1; j_call: TRBJ1-2; d_call: -; cdr3_nt: TGCGCCAGCAGCCAAGGAACTAGCGGCTACACCTTC; cdr3_aa: CASSQGTSGYTF
clone_size: once; v_call: TRBV5-8; j_call: TRBJ1-1; d_call: -; cdr3_nt: TGTGCCAGCAGCTTGGTAGCTCGGAACACTGAAGCTTTCTTT; cdr3_aa: CASSLVARNTEAFF
clone_size: -; v_call: TRBV9; j_call: TRBJ1-1; d_call: TRBD1; cdr3_nt: TGTGCCAGCAGCGCGTGGACAGGGGGCTATGGCACTGAAGCTTTCTTT; cdr3_aa: CASSAWTGGYGTEAFF
clone_size: -; v_call: TRBV2; j_call: TRBJ2-5; d_call: -; cdr3_nt: TGTGCCAGCAGTGCGGGGAAAATAGAGACCCAGTACTTC; cdr3_aa: CASSAGKIETQYF
clone_size: -; v_call: TRBV5-1; j_call: TRBJ1-2; d_call: -; cdr3_nt: TGCGCCAGCAGCCCGGCGGGCAGGCCCAGGGATGGCTACACCTTC; cdr3_aa: CASSPAGRPRDGYTF
clone_size: -; v_call: TRBV9; j_call: TRBJ1-2; d_call: TRBD1; cdr3_nt: TGTGCCAGCAGCGTAGGACAGGGCATATATGGCTACACCTTC; cdr3_aa: CASSVGQGIYGYTF
clone_size: -; v_call: TRBV7-9; j_call: TRBJ2-5; d_call: -; cdr3_nt: TGTGCCAGCAGCGTACAGGAGCAAGAGACCCAGTACTTC; cdr3_aa: CASSVQEQETQYF
clone_size: once; v_call: TRBV6-2/TRBV6-3; j_call: TRBJ2-5; d_call: TRBD2; cdr3_nt: TGTGCCAGCAGTTCAGCGGGAGGTTCAAGTGAGACCCAGTACTTC; cdr3_aa: CASSSAGGSSETQYF
clone_size: -; v_call: TRBV7-2; j_call: TRBJ1-4; d_call: TRBD1; cdr3_nt: TGTGCCAGCAGCCAGGGACAGAGGGGTGAAAAACTGTTTTTT; cdr3_aa: CASSQGQRGEKLFF
clone_size: -; v_call: TRBV2; j_call: TRBJ2-2; d_call: -; cdr3_nt: TGTGCCAGCCGCCTTTGGCGGGAGAACACCGGGGAGCTGTTTTTT; cdr3_aa: CASRLWRENTGELFF
clone_size: -; v_call: TRBV27; j_call: TRBJ2-1; d_call: -; cdr3_nt: TGTGCCAGCAGTTTCACGCCCGTCTCCTACAATGAGCAGTTCTTC; cdr3_aa: CASSFTPVSYNEQFF
clone_size: -; v_call: TRBV6-5; j_call: TRBJ1-2; d_call: -; cdr3_nt: TGTGCCAGCAGTTCCGACACCTTTGGGGGCTACACCTTC; cdr3_aa: CASSSDTFGGYTF
clone_size: -; v_call: TRBV11-2; j_call: TRBJ2-2; d_call: TRBD2; cdr3_nt: TGTGCCAGCAACTTGGGACTAGCGGGGACCGGGGAGCTGTTTTTT; cdr3_aa: CASNLGLAGTGELFF
clone_size: -; v_call: TRBV6-5; j_call: TRBJ2-7; d_call: -; cdr3_nt: TGTGCCAGCAGTTACAGGGGCTCCTACGAGCAGTACTTC; cdr3_aa: CASSYRGSYEQYF
clone_size: -; v_call: TRBV6-5; j_call: TRBJ1-1; d_call: -; cdr3_nt: TGTGCCAGCAACAGCCAGGGGCGCGGCACTGAAGCTTTCTTT; cdr3_aa: CASNSQGRGTEAFF